Each of the 30 T cell receptor beta chains below was sequenced from the same sample in a study of shared clonotypes between healthy human individuals. Sequencing was performed with immunoSEQ multiplex PCR; in TCRdb, only in-frame clones are kept and a portion is missing. The sample lists approximately 2.3 million clones; approximately 95% were seen once. Material: naive CD4+ T cells from PBMCs. As for subset: CD45RA+ positively selected. The source is a man aged 18 to 35 in good health. Some clones in this sample may be carry-over from other donors' samples.

The CDR3 coding sequence is TGTGCCAGCAGCCCTGGGTACGCGATCCAGTACTTC. Translation: CASSPGYAIQYF. The chain carries TRBV7-8 and TRBJ2-5; D ambiguous. The CDR3 is 12 residues long. From germline, CDR1 is SGHVS and CDR2 FQNEAQ. The ends were cut back, 5 bases at V and 10 bases at J, with 14 bases in the middle.

This chain connects TRBV4-1 to TRBJ2-1, with 7 positions matching TRBD2. The germline gives CDR1 MGHRA, CDR2 YSYEKL. This CDR3 has 16 amino acids. Losses at the gene ends were 1 base for V and 2 bases for J; bases not matched to a gene: 5. In DNA, the CDR3 is TGCGCCAGCAGCCAAGGTAGCGGGCAAACCTACAATGAGCAGTTCTTC. It yields the protein CASSQGSGQTYNEQFF.

The rearrangement joins TRBV28 to TRBJ1-2; D might be TRBD1 (6 bases). V shed 6 bases and J shed 3 bases, with 14 bases lying between them. The germline V gene encodes CDR1 MDHEN and CDR2 SYDVKM. This CDR3 spans 14 amino acids. CDR3 sequence reads: CASSLSQGDYGYTF. The CDR3 DNA sequence: TGTGCCAGCAGCCTCTCACAGGGAGACTATGGCTACACCTTC.

For the CDR3, the DNA is TGTGCCAGCAGCTTAGGGACTAGCTTGGGACATGAAAAACTGTTTTTT. Protein product: CASSLGTSLGHEKLFF. The chain employs TRBV7-2 and TRBJ1-4; tentative D call: TRBD1 (5 bases). Germline CDR1 is SGHTA and CDR2 is FQGNSA. V shed 1 base and J shed 6 bases, with 15 bases lying between them. The CDR3 loop spans 16 amino acids.

With regard to this clone: The identical CDR3 is also encoded by other nucleotide sequences in the sample. The chain carries TRBV5-1 and TRBJ1-3; the D is unclear. The CDR3 is 13 amino acids. V was trimmed by 3 bases and J by 2 bases, leaving 6 bases between them. Per the germline V gene, CDR1 is SGHRS and CDR2 is YFSETQ. This chain's CDR3 is CASSSSPGNTIYF. Written as DNA, the CDR3 is TGCGCCAGCAGCTCGTCCCCTGGAAACACCATATATTTT.

The gene calls are TRBV9 and TRBJ2-4; the D gene could be TRBD1 or TRBD2 (6 bases each). V lost 2 bases to trimming and J lost 0 bases, with 12 bases between them. From germline, CDR1 is SGDLS and CDR2 YYNGEE. This CDR3 is 16 amino acids long. The CDR3 sequence is CASSVSGGLAKNIQYF. The DNA for the CDR3 is TGTGCCAGCAGCGTGTCCGGGGGCCTAGCCAAAAACATTCAGTACTTC.

V usage is TRBV28 and J usage is TRBJ1-5; D is possibly TRBD1 (5 bases). This CDR3 is 17 amino acids long. CDR1 is MDHEN and CDR2 is SYDVKM in the germline V gene. V shed 7 bases and J shed 5 bases, with 24 bases lying between them. CDR3 nucleotide sequence: TGTGCCAGCACACTTGGGAAGGGGATCAGGGTCGATCAGCCCCAGCATTTT. Translating it yields CASTLGKGIRVDQPQHF.

The genes are TRBV2 and TRBJ2-7, with 11 bases matching TRBD2. V shed 7 bases, J shed 1 base, and the junction held 3 bases outside the gene matches. Germline V gives CDR1 SNHLY, CDR2 FYNNEI. This CDR3 comprises 14 residues. CDR3 nucleotide sequence: TGTGCCAGCATGGGGACTAGCGGTTCCTACGAGCAGTACTTC. Amino acid sequence: CASMGTSGSYEQYF.

The count of this clone is one. Other nucleotide sequences from this sample produce the same CDR3. The CDR3 is CASSLGTGPNTGELFF. Here the CDR3 DNA reads TGTGCCAGCAGCCTGGGAACAGGGCCGAACACCGGGGAGCTGTTTTTT. The chain uses TRBV11-2 and TRBJ2-2; maybe TRBD1 (6 bases). The CDR3 has 16 residues. Germline values: CDR1 SGHAT, CDR2 FQNNGV. V gave up 5 bases and J gave up 0 bases, with 13 bases separating them.

The chain recombines TRBV11-2 with TRBJ1-1; weak D call: TRBD1 (5 bases). Between the trimmed V and J ends, which lost 5 bases and 0 bases, there was a span of 19 bases. The CDR3 sequence is 17 residues long. Per germline, CDR1 SGHAT and CDR2 FQNNGV. CDR3 bases: TGTGCCAGCAGCAGAGGGAGCGGGGCTCGGTTGAACACTGAAGCTTTCTTT. It translates to CASSRGSGARLNTEAFF.

The chain has TRBV5-6 and TRBJ1-2, with a tentative D call TRBD1 (5 bases). Germline CDR1 and CDR2: SGHDT and YYEEEE. CDR3 length: 14 residues. The germline V and J ends were trimmed by 1 base and 8 bases, with 15 bases remaining between them. The CDR3, as DNA: TGTGCCAGCAGCTTGAGGGGTATTAGTTTGGGCTACACCTTC. Its protein is CASSLRGISLGYTF.

This rearrangement joins TRBV6-1 to TRBJ2-3; 7 bases are shared with TRBD2. Unmatched junction bases numbered 5, after V lost 3 bases and J lost 2 bases. CDR1 is MNHNS, CDR2 SASEGT, per germline. This CDR3 spans 15 amino acids. The CDR3 region has the DNA TGTGCCAGCAGTGATGGGGGGGTAATCACAGATACGCAGTATTTT. Protein product: CASSDGGVITDTQYF.

This sequence joins TRBV7-9 and TRBJ2-5, with TRBD2 matching 9 bases. Germline V gives CDR1 SEHNR, CDR2 FQNEAQ (reference sequence). The CDR3 is 19 amino acids. With V trimmed by 3 bases and J by 1 base, 15 bases remained unmatched. CDR3 in amino acids: CASSFSYLAGGGLQETQYF. The CDR3 DNA reads TGTGCCAGCAGCTTTTCATATCTGGCGGGAGGGGGCCTCCAAGAGACCCAGTACTTC.

Worth noting for this clone: At one boundary the junction diverges from the germline segment, which might be a read error. This chain uses TRBV11-2 with TRBJ2-5; D possibly uses TRBD1 or TRBD2 (5 bases each). Germline lookup yields CDR1 SGHAT and CDR2 FQNNGV. The CDR3 totals 11 residues. CDR3 loop: CASSSRGTKYF. In DNA, the CDR3 is TGTGCCAGCAGCTCCCGAGGGACCAAGTACTTC.

J is TRBJ2-7 and V is TRBV28; maybe TRBD2 (6 bases). This CDR3 spans 16 amino acids. Germline CDR1 and CDR2: MDHEN and SYDVKM. V was trimmed by 3 bases and J by 3 bases, leaving 18 bases between them. The CDR3 region is CASSFDIIQGLYEQYF. The DNA of the CDR3 is TGTGCCAGCAGTTTCGATATTATCCAGGGACTCTACGAGCAGTACTTC.

This clone was picked up one time. The junction departs from the called germline gene at one end, perhaps through a read error. The CDR3: CASSSMAGGGHF. DNA for the CDR3: TGTGCCAGCAGCTCTATGGCAGGAGGGGGACACTTC. The chain combines TRBV7-9 with TRBJ2-5, with D perhaps matching TRBD1 or TRBD2 (6 bases each). The CDR3 loop spans 12 amino acids. Per the germline V gene, CDR1 is SEHNR and CDR2 is FQNEAQ (reference sequence).

This chain links TRBV7-2 with TRBJ2-1; 8 nucleotides agree with TRBD2. This CDR3 has 18 amino acids. Germline V CDR1 and CDR2: SGHTA, FQGNSA. V lost 5 bases to trimming and J lost 4 bases; unmatched junction nucleotides: 16. CDR3: CASSSRLAPRWEYNEQFF. The CDR3 DNA is TGTGCCAGCAGCAGCCGACTAGCGCCCCGGTGGGAGTACAATGAGCAGTTCTTC.

The chain carries TRBV5-1 and TRBJ2-6; a weak D match, TRBD1 (6 bases). Germline V gene lookup returns CDR1 SGHRS and CDR2 YFSETQ. Trimming took off 0 bases at V and 2 bases at J, with 15 bases between the two ends. The CDR3 is 18 residues long. The CDR3 here is CASSLEVRGSAGANVLTF. The CDR3 DNA reads TGCGCCAGCAGCTTGGAGGTCAGGGGATCTGCTGGGGCCAACGTCCTGACTTTC.

J is TRBJ1-2 and V is TRBV29-1; TRBD1 might be the D (6 bases). V lost 6 bases and J 8 bases, leaving 19 bases between the germline ends. The CDR3 covers 13 residues. The germline CDR1 and CDR2 sequences are SQVTM and ANQGSEA. CDR3 residues: CSVSRRGARGYTF. In nucleotides, the CDR3 is TGCAGCGTGTCACGCCGGGGGGCGCGAGGCTACACCTTC.

This clone was counted a few times. This same CDR3 is encoded by further DNA sequences in the sample. The chain joins TRBV18 to TRBJ1-2; TRBD1 aligns across 7 bases. This CDR3 spans 13 amino acids. With V trimmed by 4 bases and J by 3 bases, 2 bases remained unmatched. The germline V gene encodes CDR1 KGHSH and CDR2 LQKENI. In DNA, the CDR3 is TGTGCCAGCTCACAGGGGGCGGACTATGGCTACACCTTC. It encodes CASSQGADYGYTF.

This clone was recorded once. The chain combines TRBV29-1 with TRBJ2-5; D is uncertain. The CDR3 runs 13 residues. Germline CDR1 is SQVTM and CDR2 is ANQGSEA. Trimming removed 2 bases at V and 1 base at J, with 8 bases between. CDR3 nucleotide sequence: TGCAGCGTTGAATGGCGGATCCAAGAGACCCAGTACTTC. As protein: CSVEWRIQETQYF.

The chain recombines TRBV19 with TRBJ1-2; D perhaps matches TRBD1 (5 bases). The CDR3 spans 16 residues. Germline CDR1 is LNHDA and CDR2 is SQIVND (reference sequence). Between the trimmed V and J ends, which lost 3 bases and 2 bases, there was a span of 16 bases. CDR3: CASSILRGALNYGYTF. The CDR3 DNA follows: TGTGCCAGTAGTATTCTTCGGGGCGCATTGAACTATGGCTACACCTTC. Supplemented by reference TRBV19 and TRBJ1-2, the full variable domain reads DGGITQSPKYLFRKEGQNVTLSCEQNLNHDAMYWYRQDPGQGLRLIYYSQIVNDFQKGDIAEGYSVSREKKESFPLTVTSAQKNPTAFYLCASSILRGALNYGYTFGSGTRLTVV.

This clone was seen only once. This chain uses TRBV6-1 with TRBJ2-3, with D possibly matching TRBD2 (6 bases). The CDR3 has 15 residues. Between the trimmed V and J ends, which lost 6 bases and 0 bases, there was a span of 13 bases. Germline CDR1 and CDR2: MNHNS and SASEGT. The CDR3 bases are TGTGCCAGCAGGGGTTTAGCGGCTAGCACAGATACGCAGTATTTT. Amino acid sequence: CASRGLAASTDTQYF.

The chain recombines TRBV14 with TRBJ2-2; 8 nucleotides line up with TRBD1. This CDR3 spans 16 amino acids. CDR1 SGHDN and CDR2 FVKESK come from the germline V gene. Trimming cost V 1 base and J 3 bases; bases outside gene matches: 4. CDR3 in amino acids: CASSQVAGGYTGELFF. CDR3 nucleotide sequence: TGTGCCAGCAGCCAAGTGGCAGGGGGCTACACCGGGGAGCTGTTTTTT.

The CDR3 region has the DNA TGTGCCAGCAGCCAAGGTCGTAGCGGCGAGACCCAGTACTTC. Translated: CASSQGRSGETQYF. This chain uses TRBV4-2 with TRBJ2-5, with D tentatively TRBD2 (6 bases). Germline V lookup: CDR1 LGHNA, CDR2 YNFKEQ. V was cut by 1 base and J by 5 bases, with 11 bases left in between. The CDR3 runs to 14 residues.

This clone is a singleton in its sample. The rearrangement links TRBV14 to TRBJ1-4; 9 bases fit TRBD1. Germline V gene data show CDR1 as SGHDN and CDR2 as FVKESK. The CDR3 contains 15 residues. V lost 2 bases and J lost 7; bases outside the gene matches: 5. CDR3 sequence: CASSQLQGAVEKLFF. The CDR3 DNA reads TGTGCCAGCAGCCAATTACAGGGGGCCGTTGAAAAACTGTTTTTT.

The V and J genes are TRBV5-6 and TRBJ2-7; D perhaps matches TRBD2 (6 bases). The CDR3 consists of 15 residues. Germline V CDR1 and CDR2: SGHDT, YYEEEE. With 0 bases removed from V and 7 bases from J, the gap between germline ends came to 17 bases. This CDR3 is CASSLVVRSAGEQYF. The CDR3 DNA follows: TGTGCCAGCAGCTTGGTCGTTCGCTCCGCGGGAGAGCAGTACTTC.

V is TRBV9 and J is TRBJ1-3; no clear D gene. This CDR3 spans 15 amino acids. Trimming cost V 0 bases and J 0 bases, with 7 bases left between them. Germline V lookup: CDR1 SGDLS, CDR2 YYNGEE. The CDR3 here is CASSVVGLSGNTIYF. The CDR3 DNA sequence: TGTGCCAGCAGCGTAGTTGGCCTCTCTGGAAACACCATATATTTT.

The J gene is TRBJ2-5, the V gene TRBV28; possibly TRBD2 for D (6 bases). In germline, CDR1 is MDHEN, CDR2 SYDVKM. The V gene lost 8 bases and the J gene lost 2 bases, with 24 bases spanning the gap. The CDR3 loop spans 17 amino acids. CDR3 bases: TGTGCCAGCCCCCCCGGGGGTGCGCAATTAGGGCAAGAGACCCAGTACTTC. Protein sequence: CASPPGGAQLGQETQYF.

The V and J genes are TRBV27 and TRBJ2-3; 9 bases are shared with TRBD1. The CDR3 covers 17 residues. The V gene end was trimmed by 3 bases and the J gene end by 3 bases; junction bases not matched to a gene: 10. Germline CDR1 MNHEY, CDR2 SMNVEV (reference sequence). The DNA of the CDR3 is TGTGCCAGCAGTTTTCAACAGGGGGCAAAGGGAACAGATACGCAGTATTTT. Protein product: CASSFQQGAKGTDTQYF.